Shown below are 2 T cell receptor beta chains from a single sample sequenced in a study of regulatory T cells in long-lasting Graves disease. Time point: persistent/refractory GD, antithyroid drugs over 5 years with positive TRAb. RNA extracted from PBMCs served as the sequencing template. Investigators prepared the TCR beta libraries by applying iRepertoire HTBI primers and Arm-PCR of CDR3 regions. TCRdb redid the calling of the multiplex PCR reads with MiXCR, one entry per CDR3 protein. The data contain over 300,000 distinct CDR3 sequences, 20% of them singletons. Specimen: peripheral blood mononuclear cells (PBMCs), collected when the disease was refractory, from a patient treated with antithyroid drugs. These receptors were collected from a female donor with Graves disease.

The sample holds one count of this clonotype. As DNA, the CDR3 is TGTGCCAGCAGTTACGGGACTTACCGCACAGATACGCAGTATTTT. It is translated as CASSYGTYRTDTQYF. The J gene is TRBJ2-3, the V gene TRBV11-3; D may be TRBD2 (6 bases). CDR1 SGHNT and CDR2 YENEEA come from the germline V gene. The CDR3 length is 15 residues. V lost 6 bases and J lost 1, with 14 bases in between. The variable domain in full, with the rest retrieved from reference TRBV11-3 and TRBJ2-3, is EAGVVQSPRYKIIEKKQPVAFWCNPISGHNTLYWYLQNLGQGPELLIRYENEEAVDDSQLPKDRFSAERLKGVDSTLKIQPAELGDSAVYLCASSYGTYRTDTQYFGPGTRLTVL.

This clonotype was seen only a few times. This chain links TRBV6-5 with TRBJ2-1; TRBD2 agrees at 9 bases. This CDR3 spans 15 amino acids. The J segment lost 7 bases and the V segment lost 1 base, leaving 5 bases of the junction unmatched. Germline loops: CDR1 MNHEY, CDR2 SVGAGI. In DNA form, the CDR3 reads TGTGCCAGCAGTTACTTTGCGGGGGGGCCTAATGAGCAGTTCTTC. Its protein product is CASSYFAGGPNEQFF.